The rows below give T cell receptor beta chains drawn from one sample of a study of graft-versus-host responses after intestinal transplantation. Their recognized antigens are unknown. Sequenced by immunoSEQ multiplex PCR; TCRdb stores in-frame clones only, minus some. In the table there are about 82,000 clones, about nine tenths of which are singletons. The input for sequencing was unstimulated CD4+ T cells sorted from spleen or lymph node cells, taken before intestinal transplant. The origin of the receptors is a human donor who received an intestinal transplant. Each CDR3 is given with its conserved first and last residue. The order of the fields is J gene, D gene, clone size, V gene, CDR3 protein, CDR3 DNA. A D gene is named only where the DNA matches it firmly. Where a row states a size, it is once, few, many or the class of an expanded clone; other rows omit it.

TRBJ2-3 | . | once | TRBV7-2 | CASSLRANPDTDTQYF | TGTGCCAGCAGCCTGCGGGCTAATCCTGACACAGATACGCAGTATTTT
TRBJ1-1 | . | few | TRBV30 | CAWKGEFSAFF | TGTGCCTGGAAGGGAGAGTTTAGTGCTTTCTTT
TRBJ2-7 | . | . | TRBV6-6 | CANSYGRENYEQYF | TGTGCCAACAGTTACGGTAGAGAAAACTACGAGCAGTACTTC
TRBJ1-2 | . | . | TRBV7-6 | CASSLAPGPGYGYTF | TGTGCCAGCAGCTTAGCCCCAGGGCCGGGCTATGGCTACACCTTC
TRBJ1-3 | . | . | TRBV5-1 | CASSLQGSGSGNTIYF | TGCGCCAGCAGCTTGCAGGGGTCGGGGTCTGGAAACACCATATATTTT
TRBJ2-2 | . | . | TRBV7-9 | CASRRRANTGELFF | TGTGCCAGCAGGCGCAGGGCGAACACCGGGGAGCTGTTTTTT
TRBJ1-2 | TRBD1 | once | TRBV19 | CASSLRTGGADGYTF | TGTGCCAGTAGCCTTAGGACAGGGGGCGCGGATGGCTACACCTTC
TRBJ2-7 | TRBD2 | . | TRBV6-6 | CASTPGGGPYEQYF | TGTGCCAGCACCCCCGGCGGGGGGCCCTACGAGCAGTACTTC
TRBJ2-3 | TRBD2 | . | TRBV7-9 | CASSQRGVTDTQYF | TGTGCCAGCAGTCAGCGGGGGGTAACAGATACGCAGTATTTT
TRBJ1-3 | TRBD1 | . | TRBV5-1 | CASRQGAGNTIYF | TGCGCCAGCCGTCAGGGGGCTGGAAACACCATATATTTT
TRBJ1-2 | . | once | TRBV7-2 | CASSLGVAGDYTF | TGTGCCAGCAGCTTAGGAGTGGCGGGTGACTACACCTTC
TRBJ1-1 | . | . | TRBV29-1 | CSVGFARDYTEAFF | TGCAGCGTTGGGTTCGCCAGGGATTACACTGAAGCTTTCTTT
TRBJ1-1 | . | . | TRBV20-1 | CSAHYGTEAFF | TGCAGTGCTCACTATGGCACTGAAGCTTTCTTT
TRBJ2-6 | . | once | TRBV10-3 | CAISLQDYSGANVLTF | TGTGCCATCAGCTTACAGGATTACTCTGGGGCCAACGTCCTGACTTTC
TRBJ1-1 | TRBD1 | . | TRBV9 | CASSPTGGWTEAFF | TGTGCCAGCAGCCCCACAGGGGGTTGGACTGAAGCTTTCTTT
TRBJ1-2 | TRBD1 | . | TRBV18 | CASSSRRGRYGYTF | TGTGCCAGCTCATCGCGTAGGGGGCGCTATGGCTACACCTTC
TRBJ1-5 | . | . | TRBV4-3 | CASSQDGEYNQPQHF | TGCGCCAGCAGCCAAGACGGAGAATACAATCAGCCCCAGCATTTT
TRBJ1-1 | TRBD1 | . | TRBV30 | CAWSGQGTPEAFF | TGTGCCTGGAGCGGACAGGGGACCCCTGAAGCTTTCTTT
TRBJ1-1 | . | . | TRBV5-1 | CASKINRATTEAFF | TGCGCCAGCAAAATTAACAGGGCAACCACTGAAGCTTTCTTT
TRBJ2-1 | TRBD1 | . | TRBV29-1 | CSVEPTGRVNEQFF | TGCAGCGTTGAGCCGACAGGGCGTGTCAATGAGCAGTTCTTC
TRBJ1-1 | TRBD1 | . | TRBV18 | CASSRDRVDNTEAFF | TGTGCCAGCTCGCGGGACAGGGTCGATAACACTGAAGCTTTCTTT
TRBJ2-3 | . | . | TRBV5-4 | CASSLGLSGTDTQYF | TGTGCCAGCAGCTTGGGCCTATCGGGCACAGATACGCAGTATTTT
TRBJ2-5 | . | . | TRBV9 | CASSVDREETQYF | TGTGCCAGCAGCGTAGACAGGGAGGAGACCCAGTACTTC
TRBJ2-7 | . | . | TRBV5-1 | CASSLGQADTYEQYF | TGCGCCAGCAGCTTGGGGCAGGCCGATACCTACGAGCAGTACTTC
TRBJ1-1 | . | . | TRBV29-1 | CSVQQGHEAFF | TGCAGCGTTCAACAGGGTCATGAAGCTTTCTTT
TRBJ1-5 | . | . | TRBV14 | CASSPISESSNQPQHF | TGTGCCAGCAGCCCGATTTCTGAGTCTAGCAATCAGCCCCAGCATTTT
TRBJ2-1 | TRBD1 | . | TRBV7-6 | CASSPPGQGSYNEQFF | TGTGCCAGCAGCCCACCGGGACAGGGATCCTACAATGAGCAGTTCTTC
TRBJ1-6 | TRBD1 | . | TRBV6-5 | CASRPPGQGRVPLHF | TGTGCCAGCAGGCCACCGGGACAGGGTAGGGTACCCCTCCACTTT
TRBJ2-3 | TRBD1 | . | TRBV18 | CASSPLSTGGSTDTQYF | TGTGCCAGCTCACCACTATCAACAGGGGGTAGCACAGATACGCAGTATTTT
TRBJ2-7 | TRBD1 | . | TRBV4-3 | CASSLRTGTGVVYEQYF | TGCGCCAGCAGCCTCAGAACTGGGACAGGGGTCGTCTACGAGCAGTACTTC
TRBJ1-5 | . | . | TRBV30 | CAWAGHSNQPQHF | TGTGCCTGGGCTGGACACAGCAATCAGCCCCAGCATTTT
TRBJ1-4 | . | few | TRBV4-3 | CASSQWSRGSATNEKLFF | TGCGCCAGCAGCCAATGGTCCAGGGGCTCTGCAACTAATGAAAAACTGTTTTTT
TRBJ1-2 | . | . | TRBV10-3 | CAIRVGEYGYTF | TGTGCCATCAGGGTCGGGGAATATGGCTACACCTTC
TRBJ1-1 | . | . | TRBV19 | CASSADGTGLRDTEAFF | TGTGCCAGTAGTGCCGACGGGACTGGATTGAGAGACACTGAAGCTTTCTTT
TRBJ1-1 | . | . | TRBV25-1 | CASRSVAEAFF | TGTGCCAGCCGCTCGGTCGCTGAAGCTTTCTTT
TRBJ2-2 | TRBD1 | . | TRBV7-9 | CASSKGQTNTGELFF | TGTGCCAGCAGCAAGGGACAGACGAACACCGGGGAGCTGTTTTTT
TRBJ2-7 | TRBD1 | . | TRBV6-6 | CASSPGQGAIYEQYF | TGTGCCAGCAGTCCTGGACAGGGGGCTATCTACGAGCAGTACTTC
TRBJ1-1 | TRBD1 | once | TRBV27 | CASSSDRGRVGWTEAFF | TGTGCCAGCAGTTCGGACAGGGGGCGCGTGGGGTGGACTGAAGCTTTCTTT
TRBJ2-2 | TRBD1 | . | TRBV10-2 | CASSRDRGTNTGELFF | TGCGCCAGCAGTCGAGACAGGGGGACTAACACCGGGGAGCTGTTTTTT
TRBJ2-1 | . | . | TRBV5-4 | CASSGSRGSSYNEQFF | TGTGCCAGCAGTGGGAGTCGGGGGAGCTCCTACAATGAGCAGTTCTTC